The TCR beta chain under discussion was sequenced for a study of CD8+ T cells in alopecia areata. Extracted RNA was reverse transcribed, and the resulting cDNA served as sequencing template. Sequenced by immunoSEQ multiplex PCR; TCRdb stores in-frame clones only, minus some. The sample has 180,000 or so clones; 53% are singletons. Worth noting for this clone: Its target is unknown.

Study-level findings and limits: Scalp clonality, along with expanded CD8+ clones among the top 100, was significantly decreased by tofacitinib.

V was clipped by 5 bases and J by 0 bases; unmatched bases: 4. Looked up from germline, CDR1 is SGHTA and CDR2 is FQGTGA. The CDR3 spans 15 residues. As for treatment: oral pan-JAK inhibitor, 5-10 mg twice daily. Material: CD8+ T cells sorted from blood, obtained at week 24, from a patient treated with tofacitinib. This chain connects TRBV7-3 to TRBJ2-5; 9 nucleotides align to TRBD1. The sequence derives from a human donor with alopecia areata. This CDR3 reads CASSPGQGDQETQYF. The CDR3 DNA follows: TGTGCCAGCAGCCCGGGACAGGGCGACCAAGAGACCCAGTACTTC. Supplemented by reference TRBV7-3 and TRBJ2-5, the full variable domain reads GAGVSQTPSNKVTEKGKYVELRCDPISGHTALYWYRQSLGQGPEFLIYFQGTGAADDSGLPNDRFFAVRPEGSVSTLKIQRTERGDSAVYLCASSPGQGDQETQYFGPGTRLLVL.